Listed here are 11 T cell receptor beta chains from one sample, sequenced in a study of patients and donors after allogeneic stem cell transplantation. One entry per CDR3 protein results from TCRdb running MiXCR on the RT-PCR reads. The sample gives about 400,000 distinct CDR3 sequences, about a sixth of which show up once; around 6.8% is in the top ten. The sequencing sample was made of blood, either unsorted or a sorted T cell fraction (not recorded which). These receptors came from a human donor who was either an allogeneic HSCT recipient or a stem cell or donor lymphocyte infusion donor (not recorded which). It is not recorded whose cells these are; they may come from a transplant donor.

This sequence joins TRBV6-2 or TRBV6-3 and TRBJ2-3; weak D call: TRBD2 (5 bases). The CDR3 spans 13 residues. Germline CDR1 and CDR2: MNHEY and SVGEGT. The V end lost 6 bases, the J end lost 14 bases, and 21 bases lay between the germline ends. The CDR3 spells CASSAFKRVGLYF. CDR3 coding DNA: TGTGCCAGCAGCGCCTTTAAGAGGGTCGGGCTGTATTTT.

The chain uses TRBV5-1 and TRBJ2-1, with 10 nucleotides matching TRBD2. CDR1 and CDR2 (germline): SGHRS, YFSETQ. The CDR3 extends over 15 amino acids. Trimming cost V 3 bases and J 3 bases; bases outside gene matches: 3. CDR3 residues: CASSSSGRNYNEQFF. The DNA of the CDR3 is TGCGCCAGCAGCTCTAGCGGGAGAAACTACAATGAGCAGTTCTTC.

In nucleotides, the CDR3 is TGCAGTGCTAGCTTGGGACTTCTCGGTAATGAAAAACTGTTTTTT. Residues: CSASLGLLGNEKLFF. This chain joins TRBV20-1 and TRBJ1-4, with a weak D call TRBD1 (5 bases). Germline V gene sequence: CDR1 DFQATT, CDR2 SNEGSKA (reference sequence). V was trimmed by 3 bases and J by 4 bases, leaving 15 bases between them. The CDR3 has 15 amino acids.

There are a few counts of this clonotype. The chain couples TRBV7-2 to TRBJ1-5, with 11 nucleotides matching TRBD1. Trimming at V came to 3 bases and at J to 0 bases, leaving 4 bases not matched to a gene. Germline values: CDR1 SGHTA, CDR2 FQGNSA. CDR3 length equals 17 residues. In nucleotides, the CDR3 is TGTGCCAGCAGCTTGGGGACAGGGGGTTATAGCAATCAGCCCCAGCATTTT. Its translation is CASSLGTGGYSNQPQHF.

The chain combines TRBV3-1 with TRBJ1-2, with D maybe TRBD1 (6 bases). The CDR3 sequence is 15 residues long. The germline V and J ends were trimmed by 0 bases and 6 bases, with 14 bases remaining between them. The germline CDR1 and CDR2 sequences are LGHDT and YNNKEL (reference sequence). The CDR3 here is CASSQDFRGGDGYTF. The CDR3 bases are TGTGCCAGCAGCCAAGATTTCAGGGGAGGGGATGGCTACACCTTC. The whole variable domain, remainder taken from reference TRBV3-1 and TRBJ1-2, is DTAVSQTPKYLVTQMGNDKSIKCEQNLGHDTMYWYKQDSKKFLKIMFSYNNKELIINETVPNRFSPKSPDKAHLNLHINSLELGDSAVYFCASSQDFRGGDGYTFGSGTRLTVV.

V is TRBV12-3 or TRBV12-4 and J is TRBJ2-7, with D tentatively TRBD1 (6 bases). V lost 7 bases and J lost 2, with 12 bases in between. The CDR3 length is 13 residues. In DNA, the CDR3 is TGTGCCAGCATGGTACAGGGCCCCTACGAGCAGTACTTC. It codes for CASMVQGPYEQYF.

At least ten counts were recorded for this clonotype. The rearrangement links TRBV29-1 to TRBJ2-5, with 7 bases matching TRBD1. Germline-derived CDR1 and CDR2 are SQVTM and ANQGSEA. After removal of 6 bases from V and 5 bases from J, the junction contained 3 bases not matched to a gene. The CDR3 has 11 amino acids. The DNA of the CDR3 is TGCAGCGTCCGACAGGGTGAGACCCAGTACTTC. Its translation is CSVRQGETQYF.

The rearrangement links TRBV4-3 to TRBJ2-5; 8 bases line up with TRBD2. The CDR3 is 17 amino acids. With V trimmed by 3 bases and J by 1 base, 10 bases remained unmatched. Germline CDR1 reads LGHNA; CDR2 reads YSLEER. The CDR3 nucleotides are TGCGCCAGCAGCCAGGCCCCCAGCGGGGGCACCCAAGAGACCCAGTACTTC. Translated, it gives CASSQAPSGGTQETQYF.

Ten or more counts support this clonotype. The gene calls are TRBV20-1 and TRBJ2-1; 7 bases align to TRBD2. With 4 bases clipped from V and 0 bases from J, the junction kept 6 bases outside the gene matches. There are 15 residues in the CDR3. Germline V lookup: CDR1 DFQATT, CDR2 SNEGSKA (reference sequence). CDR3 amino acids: CSATAGSPSYNEQFF. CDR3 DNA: TGCAGTGCTACAGCGGGGTCCCCCTCCTACAATGAGCAGTTCTTC.

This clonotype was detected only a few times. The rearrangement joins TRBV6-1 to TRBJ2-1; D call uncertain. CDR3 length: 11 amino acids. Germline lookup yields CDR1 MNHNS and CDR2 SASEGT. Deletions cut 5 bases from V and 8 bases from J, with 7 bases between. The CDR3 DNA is TGTGCCAGCAGTACCTGGGATGAGCAGTTCTTC. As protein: CASSTWDEQFF.

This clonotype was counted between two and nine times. The CDR3 reads CASSLVSRGTDTQYF. CDR3 bases: TGTGCCAGCAGCTTAGTATCCAGGGGCACAGATACGCAGTATTTT. This chain joins TRBV7-8 and TRBJ2-3, with D possibly being TRBD1 (5 bases). Germline V gene sequence: CDR1 SGHVS, CDR2 FQNEAQ. V lost 1 base and J lost 1, with 9 bases in between. CDR3 length: 15 amino acids.